This passage covers 20 T cell receptor beta chains from one sample sequenced in a study of shared clonotypes between healthy human individuals (dated by TCRdb to 2018 to 2020). Library preparation was by the immunoSEQ multiplex PCR assay. TCRdb holds this immuneACCESS table with in-frame rearrangements only. Some clones are missing; in checked studies, unresolved V genes explain under half, and the rest has no known cause. The sample table records roughly 500,000 clones; approximately 80% of these occur just once. The top ten clonotypes cover over 10% of the sample. The specimen sequenced was PBMCs. The source is a woman in her thirties or forties in good health. Some clones in this sample may be carry-over from other donors' samples.

The table lists this clone with many counts. The chain is built from TRBV4-3 and TRBJ2-1; D gene uncertain. The V gene lost 0 bases and the J gene lost 0 bases, with 12 bases spanning the gap. Germline-derived CDR1 and CDR2 are LGHNA and YSLEER. CDR3 length: 17 amino acids. The CDR3 DNA sequence: TGCGCCAGCAGCCAAGATCCACCTATAAGCTCCTACAATGAGCAGTTCTTC. Translation: CASSQDPPISSYNEQFF.

V is TRBV9 and J is TRBJ2-7; D uncertain. V was cut by 4 bases and J by 1 base, with 9 bases left in between. The V gene's germline CDR1 is SGDLS and CDR2 YYNGEE. This CDR3 region has 13 residues. Written as DNA, the CDR3 is TGTGCCAGCAGCCCCCCCCAATCCTACGAGCAGTACTTC. Its translation is CASSPPQSYEQYF.

This chain uses TRBV10-3 with TRBJ2-3; D ambiguous. The CDR3 totals 14 residues. Trimming left V 0 bases short and J 2 bases short, with 6 bases between. Germline values: CDR1 ENHRY, CDR2 SYGVKD. The CDR3, as DNA: TGTGCCATCAGTGAGTCGGCCCTCACAGATACGCAGTATTTT. This gives the protein CAISESALTDTQYF.

V is TRBV4-1 and J is TRBJ2-3; D assignment may be TRBD1 or TRBD2 (5 bases each). The CDR3 is 18 residues long. Trimming took 0 bases from V and 5 from J, leaving 21 bases between them. Germline V lookup: CDR1 MGHRA, CDR2 YSYEKL. In DNA, the CDR3 is TGCGCCAGCAGCCAAGAAGGTCTAGCCCAAAAAAGGGGAGATACGCAGTATTTT. It specifies CASSQEGLAQKRGDTQYF.

In the case of this clone: A far larger clone lies a single base away; this is likely a read error. The rearrangement joins TRBV11-2 to TRBJ2-4, with a tentative D call TRBD1 (6 bases). CDR3 length equals 16 residues. Germline V gene data show CDR1 as SGHAT and CDR2 as FQNNGV. CDR3 bases: TGTGCCAGCAGCCGTTTGCAGGGGTCCTCCAAAAACATTCAGCACTTC. This sequence encodes CASSRLQGSSKNIQHF.

This rearrangement joins TRBV4-2 to TRBJ2-7; D unclear. The CDR3 is 14 amino acids. Trimming removed 0 bases from V and 0 bases from J, with 6 bases in between. The germline CDR1 and CDR2 sequences are LGHNA and YNFKEQ. In DNA form, the CDR3 reads TGTGCCAGCAGCCAAGACGTCAACTCCTACGAGCAGTACTTC. This translates into CASSQDVNSYEQYF.

As for this clone: At one of its ends the junction is not consistent with the germline gene, which may arise from a read error. The chain employs TRBV19 and TRBJ1-2; D not certain. CDR1 is LNHDA, CDR2 SQIVND, per germline (reference sequence). There are 15 residues in the CDR3. The CDR3 loop reads CASSLYRQVNFGYTF. DNA of the CDR3: TGTGCCAGTAGCCTATATCGGCAGGTTAACTTTGGCTACACCTTC. The full variable domain, rest sourced from reference TRBV19 and TRBJ1-2, is DGGITQSPKYLFRKEGQNVTLSCEQNLNHDAMYWYRQDPGQGLRLIYYSQIVNDFQKGDIAEGYSVSREKKESFPLTVTSAQKNPTAFYLCASSLYRQVNFGYTFGSGTRLTVV.

In its sample, this clone was seen a few times. This sample also contains other DNA sequences that code for the same CDR3. The genes are TRBV7-8 and TRBJ2-5; 11 bases line up with TRBD2. The DNA matches TRBJ2-7 better at its end, which makes the J call doubtful. Germline CDR1 and CDR2: SGHVS and FQNEAQ. The CDR3 runs 15 residues. CDR3 bases: TGTGCCAGCAGCTCCCGGAGACTAGCGGGATACGAGCAGTACTTC. Its translation is CASSSRRLAGYEQYF.

The gene calls are TRBV5-1 and TRBJ2-5, with 8 bases aligning to TRBD1. CDR1 is SGHRS and CDR2 is YFSETQ in the germline V gene. The CDR3 has 15 amino acids. With V trimmed by 4 bases and J by 5 bases, 10 bases remained unmatched. For the CDR3, the DNA is TGCGCCAGCAGCCCAGGGGGCGCGAGGTCGGAGACCCAGTACTTC. This gives the protein CASSPGGARSETQYF.

The V gene is TRBV19, the J gene TRBJ2-7; 7 bases line up with TRBD1. This CDR3 region has 14 residues. The J segment lost 2 bases and the V segment lost 5 bases, leaving 6 bases of the junction unmatched. CDR1 is LNHDA and CDR2 is SQIVND in the germline V gene (reference sequence). CDR3: CASSLQGTTYEQYF. DNA for the CDR3: TGTGCCAGTAGTTTACAGGGGACAACCTACGAGCAGTACTTC.

The chain joins TRBV27 to TRBJ2-1; D may be TRBD2 (5 bases). The germline V and J ends were trimmed by 5 bases and 7 bases, with 18 bases remaining between them. The length of the CDR3 is 15 residues. CDR1 is MNHEY and CDR2 is SMNVEV in the germline V gene (reference sequence). For the CDR3, the DNA is TGTGCCAGCAGTCCTCCGGGATATATCTCAAATGAGCAGTTCTTC. Translated, it gives CASSPPGYISNEQFF.

The gene calls are TRBV5-8 and TRBJ1-1, with 9 bases identical to TRBD1. The CDR3 sequence is 17 residues long. Trimming removed 2 bases from V and 5 bases from J; junction bases left unmatched: 13. CDR1 is SGHTS and CDR2 is YDEGEE in the germline V gene. The CDR3 DNA sequence: TGTGCCAGCAGCTTAGAGTGGACAGGGGCCCGAAGGACTGAAGCTTTCTTT. It specifies CASSLEWTGARRTEAFF.

The rearrangement joins TRBV7-3 to TRBJ2-2; no clear D gene. V gave up 5 bases and J gave up 1 base, with 8 bases separating them. The CDR3 has 14 residues. CDR1 and CDR2 (germline): SGHTA, FQGTGA. CDR3 residues: CASSQRVNTGELFF. The CDR3 DNA is TGTGCCAGCAGCCAAAGAGTGAACACCGGGGAGCTGTTTTTT.

This clone was counted a single time. A far larger clone is only one base removed, so a read error is likely. V and J are TRBV27 and TRBJ1-2; D is possibly TRBD1 (6 bases). The V end was cut by 2 bases, the J end by 9 bases, with 16 bases between. The CDR3 spans 14 residues. The germline V gene encodes CDR1 MNHEY and CDR2 SMNVEV (reference sequence). The CDR3 here is CASSLQWQGYSYTF. The CDR3 DNA reads as TGTGCCAGCAGTTTACAGTGGCAGGGGTATAGCTACACCTTC.

This chain connects TRBV21-1 to TRBJ2-5; the table names TRBD1, a call not compared with the DNA. TRBV21-1 represents a pseudogene. The CDR3 is 16 residues long. The CDR3 reads CASSKVGQGDQETQYF. In DNA form, the CDR3 reads TGTGCCAGCAGCAAAGTTGGACAGGGTGACCAAGAGACCCAGTACTTC.

This rearrangement joins TRBV5-4 to TRBJ2-3, with 9 bases lining up with TRBD2. The CDR3 is 18 residues long. Germline CDR1 is SGHNT and CDR2 is YYREEE (reference sequence). Trimming removed 0 bases from V and 1 base from J; junction bases left unmatched: 9. The CDR3: CASSLGALAGSGTDTQYF. The CDR3 region has the DNA TGTGCCAGCAGCTTGGGGGCGCTAGCGGGATCTGGCACAGATACGCAGTATTTT.

The genes are TRBV15 and TRBJ1-5; no firm D call. V lost 2 bases, J lost 3 bases, and 5 bases lay in between. CDR1 and CDR2 (germline): LNHNV, YYDKDF (reference sequence). This CDR3 has 13 residues. The CDR3 loop reads CATSRSYNQPQHF. CDR3 nucleotides: TGTGCCACCAGCAGATCTTACAATCAGCCCCAGCATTTT.

The chain employs TRBV7-6 and TRBJ2-3; 7 bases align to TRBD2. V was clipped by 1 base and J by 1 base; unmatched bases: 8. The CDR3 extends over 17 amino acids. From germline, CDR1 is SGHVS and CDR2 FNYEAQ. The CDR3 loop is CASSLEVVLAGTDTQYF. The CDR3 DNA sequence: TGTGCCAGCAGCTTAGAGGTAGTGCTAGCGGGCACAGATACGCAGTATTTT.

The V and J genes are TRBV18 and TRBJ1-2; 10 nucleotides align to TRBD1. This CDR3 is built from 14 residues. The germline V gene has CDR1 KGHSH and CDR2 LQKENI. V lost 3 bases to trimming and J lost 8 bases; unmatched junction nucleotides: 6. CDR3 coding DNA: TGTGCCAGCTCACCCCGGGACAGGGGAAGCGGCTACACCTTC. This translates into CASSPRDRGSGYTF.

The chain uses TRBV13 and TRBJ2-4; D unclear. The CDR3 is 15 amino acids. The V and J ends lost 5 bases and 7 bases respectively, with 18 bases between them. CDR1 is PRHDT and CDR2 is FYEKMQ in the germline V gene (reference sequence). The CDR3 loop is CASSAKREAGNIQYF. CDR3 coding DNA: TGTGCCAGCAGCGCCAAGCGAGAGGCCGGGAACATTCAGTACTTC.